This T cell receptor (beta chain) was retrieved from a study of sequential checkpoint blockade in melanoma. Study-level information: TCRβ was sequenced from DNA of under 100 pretreatment tumors. Fewer than 25 patients had tumor biopsies before treatment and at week 13. The study's findings and limits: PD-L1 staining and CD8+ counts, not mutational load, tracked tumor T-cell clonality. Clinical benefit was about 30 times likelier when tumor T-cell fraction and clonality increased.

Treatment reported: randomized to nivolumab then ipilimumab (arm A) or the reverse (arm B). Here immunoSEQ multiplex PCR was the method, and the copy in TCRdb shows in-frame clones only, minus some. The data show thousands of clones, about 26% seen once. This clone was seen only a few times. As yet, its antigen is unknown. Trimming at V came to 7 bases and at J to 9 bases, leaving 7 bases not matched to a gene. This CDR3 is built from 15 residues. CDR1 is MDHEN and CDR2 is SYDVKM in the germline V gene. This chain joins TRBV28 and TRBJ2-2, with TRBD2 identical over 14 bases. This receptor was obtained from a human donor with melanoma. Sequencing was performed on tumor tissue (inferred from file names), taken from a patient given nivolumab and ipilimumab in sequence. For the CDR3, the DNA is TGTGCCAGCACCCGGGGACTAGCGGGAGAGAGGGAGCTGTTTTTT. Translating gives CASTRGLAGERELFF.